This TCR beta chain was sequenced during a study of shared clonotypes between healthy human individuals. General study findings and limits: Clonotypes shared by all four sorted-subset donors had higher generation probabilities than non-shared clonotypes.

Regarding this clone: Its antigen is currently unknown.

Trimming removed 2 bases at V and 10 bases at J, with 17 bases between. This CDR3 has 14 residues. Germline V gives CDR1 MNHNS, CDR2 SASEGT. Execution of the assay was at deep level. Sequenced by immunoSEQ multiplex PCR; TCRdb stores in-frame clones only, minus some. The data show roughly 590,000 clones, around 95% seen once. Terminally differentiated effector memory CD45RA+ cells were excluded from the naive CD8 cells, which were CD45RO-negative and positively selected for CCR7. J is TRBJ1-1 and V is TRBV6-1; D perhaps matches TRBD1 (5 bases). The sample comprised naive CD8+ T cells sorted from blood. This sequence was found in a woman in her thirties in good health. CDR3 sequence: CASSESTGAEGAFF. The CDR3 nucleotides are TGTGCCAGCAGTGAATCTACCGGGGCAGAGGGAGCTTTCTTT.